Detailed here is one TCR beta chain. Its antigen is not identified. Primers included in the PCR were 60 Vbeta and 13 Jbeta primers. The repertoire was sequenced with immunoSEQ multiplex PCR; TCRdb's copy has only in-frame clones and lacks some. Across around 74,000 clones, the top ten clones capture approximately 4.3% of the sample. The data stem from a study of cytomegalovirus exposure and HLA in healthy donors. Broader study findings: The HLA-A and HLA-B alleles of most subjects were reportedly predicted accurately from TCR beta sequences.

This clonotype was obtained from a young man in good health and CMV-seronegative. The specimen sequenced was PBMCs.

CDR3 nucleotide sequence: TGTGCCAGCTCACCACCCGGGGGAGGCTCCTACAATGAGCAGTTCTTC. This codes for CASSPPGGGSYNEQFF. The chain employs TRBV18 and TRBJ2-1; TRBD2 is a possible D gene (6 bases). The germline V gene encodes CDR1 KGHSH and CDR2 LQKENI. V was clipped by 0 bases and J by 0 bases, with 9 bases between them. This CDR3 contains 16 residues.